Below, 31 T cell receptor beta chains from the same sample are listed, as sequenced in a study of blood T cell repertoires in COVID-19. TCRdb keeps only in-frame clones here, not all; method: immunoSEQ multiplex PCR. The table includes a few hundred thousand clones, 75% to 90% detected once. Sequences were obtained from peripheral blood. These receptors were collected from a man aged 18 to 35 with active or convalescent COVID-19.

Points on this clone: A junction boundary mismatches the germline segment, possibly from a read error. The chain employs TRBV4-3 and TRBJ2-2, with 14 nucleotides matching TRBD2. This CDR3 comprises 15 residues. The germline gives CDR1 LGHNA, CDR2 YSLEER. CDR3 nucleotide sequence: TGCGCCAGCAGCCAAGAACGTGGACTAGCGGGGGGGCTGTTTTTT. Translated, it gives CASSQERGLAGGLFF.

As concerns this clone: Other DNA sequences from this sample encode an identical CDR3 as well. J is TRBJ2-2 and V is TRBV9; 7 bases are a match to TRBD2. This CDR3 has 14 residues. The germline gives CDR1 SGDLS, CDR2 YYNGEE. The junction had 2 bases not matched to a gene; V was cut back by 0 bases and J by 6 bases. The CDR3 here is CASSVVGGAGELFF. The DNA for the CDR3 is TGTGCCAGCAGCGTAGTTGGGGGGGCCGGGGAGCTGTTTTTT.

The chain recombines TRBV28 with TRBJ2-1; no reliable D call. The CDR3 loop spans 16 amino acids. CDR1 MDHEN and CDR2 SYDVKM come from the germline V gene. V lost 4 bases and J lost 0, with 13 bases in between. CDR3 amino acids: CASSSSLASSYNEQFF. For the CDR3, the DNA is TGTGCCAGCAGTTCCTCCCTCGCGAGCTCCTACAATGAGCAGTTCTTC. The whole variable domain, remainder taken from reference TRBV28 and TRBJ2-1, is DVKVTQSSRYLVKRTGEKVFLECVQDMDHENMFWYRQDPGLGLRLIYFSYDVKMKEKGDIPEGYSVSREKKERFSLILESASTNQTSMYLCASSSSLASSYNEQFFGPGTRLTVL.

This chain links TRBV7-2 with TRBJ2-4; D uncertain. CDR1 is SGHTA and CDR2 is FQGNSA in the germline V gene. The CDR3 runs 14 residues. Trimming pared 0 bases from V and 6 bases from J, leaving 9 bases between. CDR3 DNA sequence: TGTGCCAGCAGCTTAGCGTTTTCCCTAAACATTCAGTACTTC. Protein: CASSLAFSLNIQYF.

The rearrangement links TRBV5-1 to TRBJ1-3, with TRBD1 matching 7 bases. Germline CDR1 SGHRS, CDR2 YFSETQ. The J segment lost 2 bases and the V segment lost 3 bases, leaving 5 bases of the junction unmatched. This CDR3 contains 15 residues. The CDR3 protein is CASSYSRGAGNTIYF. In DNA form, the CDR3 reads TGCGCCAGCAGCTACAGCAGGGGGGCTGGAAACACCATATATTTT.

This clone came up a few times. The chain combines TRBV11-2 with TRBJ1-1; 9 bases agree with TRBD1. CDR1 and CDR2 (germline): SGHAT, FQNNGV. V dropped 6 bases and J dropped 4; count of bases not matched to a gene: 6. CDR3 size: 14 residues. CDR3 sequence: CASSHRDRVTEAFF. The CDR3 bases are TGTGCCAGCAGTCACCGGGACAGGGTCACTGAAGCTTTCTTT. The full variable domain, in which reference TRBV11-2 and TRBJ1-1 provide the parts outside the CDR3, is EAGVAQSPRYKIIEKRQSVAFWCNPISGHATLYWYQQILGQGPKLLIQFQNNGVVDDSQLPKDRFSAERLKGVDSTLKIQPAKLEDSAVYLCASSHRDRVTEAFFGQGTRLTVV.

In this sample, this clone turned up once. The chain joins TRBV6-5 to TRBJ1-2, with TRBD1 identical over 9 bases. The CDR3 consists of 15 residues. The germline V gene encodes CDR1 MNHEY and CDR2 SVGAGI. J was trimmed by 2 bases and V by 2 bases; bases with no gene match: 3. CDR3 nucleotide sequence: TGTGCCAGCAGTTACGGGGACAGGGTAAACTATGGCTACACCTTC. It translates to CASSYGDRVNYGYTF.

The CDR3: CASRVQSGRKDTQYF. The CDR3 DNA follows: TGTGCCAGCCGAGTGCAGAGCGGGAGGAAGGATACGCAGTATTTT. This chain links TRBV2 with TRBJ2-3, with 9 nucleotides matching TRBD2. Germline V CDR1 and CDR2: SNHLY, FYNNEI. Germline trimming cut 8 bases from V and 6 bases from J; bases unmatched to any gene: 12. The length of the CDR3 is 15 residues.

On this clone itself: This specimen includes other DNA sequences encoding the same CDR3. The V call is TRBV7-9, the J call TRBJ2-1, with D unclear. In germline, CDR1 is SEHNR, CDR2 FQNEAQ (reference sequence). The CDR3 totals 12 residues. V gave up 5 bases and J gave up 4 bases, with 6 bases separating them. The CDR3 DNA reads as TGTGCCAGCAGCCCGAGATACAATGAGCAGTTCTTC. Residues: CASSPRYNEQFF.

The CDR3: CASSTRQGQSQETQYF. Here the CDR3 DNA reads TGTGCCAGCAGCACGAGACAGGGTCAGAGCCAAGAGACCCAGTACTTC. The V and J genes are TRBV7-3 and TRBJ2-5; 7 bases map to TRBD1. The CDR3 is 16 residues long. Trimming removed 5 bases from V and 1 base from J; junction bases left unmatched: 10. CDR1 is SGHTA, CDR2 FQGTGA, per germline.

The rearrangement joins TRBV19 to TRBJ1-1; D is unresolved. The V gene lost 3 bases and the J gene lost 5 bases, with 10 bases spanning the gap. Looked up from germline, CDR1 is LNHDA and CDR2 is SQIVND (reference sequence). The CDR3 extends over 13 amino acids. For the CDR3, the DNA is TGTGCCAGTAGTATCACCCCACAAACTGAAGCTTTCTTT. It is translated as CASSITPQTEAFF. Complete variable domain (other parts from reference TRBV19 and TRBJ1-1): DGGITQSPKYLFRKEGQNVTLSCEQNLNHDAMYWYRQDPGQGLRLIYYSQIVNDFQKGDIAEGYSVSREKKESFPLTVTSAQKNPTAFYLCASSITPQTEAFFGQGTRLTVV.

The rearrangement links TRBV6-2 or TRBV6-3 to TRBJ2-1; 9 nucleotides match TRBD2. V lost 2 bases and J lost 6; bases outside the gene matches: 11. This CDR3 comprises 17 residues. Germline-derived CDR1 and CDR2 are MNHEY and SVGEGT. DNA of the CDR3: TGTGCCAGCAGTTACGGGAGAGGACTAGCGAGTCTCAATGAGCAGTTCTTC. Amino acid sequence: CASSYGRGLASLNEQFF.

V gene TRBV5-6 combines with J gene TRBJ2-7; D perhaps matches TRBD1 (5 bases). The V gene's germline CDR1 is SGHDT and CDR2 YYEEEE. This CDR3 comprises 12 residues. V was trimmed by 2 bases and J by 3 bases, leaving 6 bases between them. The CDR3 loop is CASSLRGYEQYF. The DNA of the CDR3 is TGTGCCAGCAGCTTAAGGGGCTACGAGCAGTACTTC. The full variable domain, its missing parts supplied by reference TRBV5-6 and TRBJ2-7, is DAGVTQSPTHLIKTRGQQVTLRCSPKSGHDTVSWYQQALGQGPQFIFQYYEEEERQRGNFPDRFSGHQFPNYSSELNVNALLLGDSALYLCASSLRGYEQYFGPGTRLTVT.

The chain couples TRBV29-1 to TRBJ2-3; 10 nucleotides align to TRBD2. J gave up 2 bases and V 7 bases, and 6 bases lay outside the gene matches. There are 14 residues in the CDR3. Germline CDR1 and CDR2: SQVTM and ANQGSEA. CDR3 bases: TGCAGCGCCGGGACTAGCGATTCCACAGATACGCAGTATTTT. Translating gives CSAGTSDSTDTQYF.

This clone was recorded a few times. J is TRBJ2-1 and V is TRBV5-1, with TRBD2 matching over 7 bases. J gave up 5 bases and V 1 base, and 15 bases lay outside the gene matches. The CDR3 runs 18 residues. Germline V gene sequence: CDR1 SGHRS, CDR2 YFSETQ. In DNA form, the CDR3 reads TGCGCCAGCAGCTTGCGCCCTAGCGGCCGACCACCTAACAATGAGCAGTTCTTC. Translated: CASSLRPSGRPPNNEQFF.

V is TRBV6-6 and J is TRBJ1-2; 11 nucleotides match TRBD1. V was pared by 6 bases and J by 7 bases, with 10 bases of the junction left unmatched. The CDR3 has 15 amino acids. Germline-derived CDR1 and CDR2 are MNHNY and SVGAGI (reference sequence). The chain's CDR3 is CASRPGQGAVSGYTF. CDR3 nucleotides: TGTGCCAGCAGGCCCGGACAGGGGGCTGTTAGTGGCTACACCTTC.

V usage is TRBV19 and J usage is TRBJ1-1, with 10 bases fitting TRBD1. V lost 10 bases to trimming and J lost 12 bases; unmatched junction nucleotides: 14. Germline assignment: CDR1 LNHDA and CDR2 SQIVND (reference sequence). CDR3 size: 13 residues. The chain's CDR3 is CATRPGQGRWSFF. The CDR3 nucleotides are TGTGCCACCCGCCCGGGACAGGGGCGATGGTCTTTCTTT.

This clone was recorded once. This likely stems from a read error, as it lies one base from a far larger clone. The V and J genes are TRBV4-1 and TRBJ2-7; 7 nucleotides line up with TRBD1. CDR1 is MGHRA and CDR2 is YSYEKL in the germline V gene. CDR3 length: 12 amino acids. J lost 5 bases, V lost 2 bases, and 0 bases had no gene match. The CDR3 bases are TGCGCCAGCAGCCAAACAGGGGACGAGCAGTACTTC. It encodes CASSQTGDEQYF.

The CDR3 DNA reads TGTGCCAGCAGCGTAGTTCCAGGGGACCGCGTAGGCGTCCTGACTTTC. Encoded protein: CASSVVPGDRVGVLTF. The chain combines TRBV9 with TRBJ2-6; perhaps TRBD1 as D (6 bases). The CDR3 is 16 residues long. Germline V lookup: CDR1 SGDLS, CDR2 YYNGEE. V was clipped by 0 bases and J by 12 bases, with 19 bases between them.

The rearrangement links TRBV6-4 to TRBJ2-7; the D gene is possibly TRBD1 (5 bases). The CDR3 is 16 residues long. Germline assignment: CDR1 MRHNA and CDR2 SNTAGT. Trimming stripped 0 bases from V and 2 bases from J, with 14 bases between. This CDR3 is CASSDSKGQGPYEQYF. The DNA for the CDR3 is TGTGCCAGCAGTGACTCGAAAGGTCAGGGTCCCTACGAGCAGTACTTC.

The chain joins TRBV19 to TRBJ1-2, with D perhaps TRBD1 (5 bases). V was trimmed by 9 bases and J by 7 bases, leaving 15 bases between them. Germline V CDR1 and CDR2: LNHDA, SQIVND (reference sequence). This CDR3 is 12 amino acids long. The CDR3 region has the DNA TGTGCCAGCAGGACGGGGGACCTTGGCTACACCTTC. Protein: CASRTGDLGYTF.

The genes are TRBV6-6 and TRBJ2-5, with D possibly being TRBD2 (6 bases). The germline gives CDR1 MNHNY, CDR2 SVGAGI (reference sequence). The CDR3 covers 18 residues. The V gene lost 5 bases and the J gene lost 3 bases, with 25 bases spanning the gap. The DNA of the CDR3 is TGTGCCAGCAGTCACGGCGTGGGCGGGATTAGGTCGGAAGAGACCCAGTACTTC. Residues: CASSHGVGGIRSEETQYF.

This chain connects TRBV5-1 to TRBJ2-3, with 8 positions matching TRBD1. This CDR3 spans 13 amino acids. Germline values: CDR1 SGHRS, CDR2 YFSETQ. V trimming: 3 bases; J trimming: 5 bases; junction bases outside the gene matches: 2. The CDR3 protein is CASSWTGKDTQYF. CDR3 DNA sequence: TGCGCCAGCAGCTGGACAGGGAAAGATACGCAGTATTTT.

V and J are TRBV28 and TRBJ2-1; D gene unclear. CDR1 MDHEN and CDR2 SYDVKM come from the germline V gene. Trimming removed 1 base at V and 11 bases at J, with 9 bases between. The CDR3 has 12 residues. The CDR3 DNA follows: TGTGCCAGCAGTTTATTTCCGGTCCAGCAGTTCTTC. Its protein product is CASSLFPVQQFF.

Regarding this clone: The same CDR3 arises from other DNA sequences in this sample as well. This sequence joins TRBV5-1 and TRBJ2-3; the D is unclear. Germline V CDR1 and CDR2: SGHRS, YFSETQ. The CDR3 is 12 residues long. V lost 0 bases and J lost 3, with 2 bases in between. DNA for the CDR3: TGCGCCAGCAGCTTGGCGACAGATACGCAGTATTTT. Its translation: CASSLATDTQYF.

The chain recombines TRBV4-1 with TRBJ1-4; D is unresolved. Deletions cut 0 bases from V and 3 bases from J, with 8 bases between. The CDR3 totals 15 residues. CDR1 and CDR2 (germline): MGHRA, YSYEKL. CDR3 sequence: CASSQDRQANEKLFF. The DNA of the CDR3 is TGCGCCAGCAGCCAAGATAGGCAGGCTAATGAAAAACTGTTTTTT.

The rearrangement uses TRBV6-5 and TRBJ2-1; 13 bases map to TRBD2. J lost 8 bases, V lost 6 bases, and 7 bases had no gene match. Germline V gene lookup returns CDR1 MNHEY and CDR2 SVGAGI. This CDR3 comprises 15 residues. The CDR3 nucleotides read TGTGCCAGCAGGGGACTAGCGGGATTTGTCGATGAGCAGTTCTTC. It specifies CASRGLAGFVDEQFF.

The chain couples TRBV7-2 to TRBJ2-3, with D possibly matching TRBD2 (6 bases). CDR3 length equals 15 residues. V gave up 6 bases and J gave up 2 bases, with 15 bases separating them. Germline lookup yields CDR1 SGHTA and CDR2 FQGNSA. CDR3 amino acids: CASRVGRGPTDTQYF. CDR3 sequence (DNA): TGTGCCAGCAGGGTGGGGCGGGGACCCACAGATACGCAGTATTTT.

Only a few counts were recorded for this clone. The rearrangement joins TRBV7-9 to TRBJ1-4; a possible D gene is TRBD1 (5 bases). The CDR3 extends over 15 amino acids. Between the trimmed V and J ends, which lost 5 bases and 7 bases, there was a span of 17 bases. Germline assignment: CDR1 SEHNR and CDR2 FQNEAQ (reference sequence). The CDR3 bases are TGTGCCAGCAGCCCCGCGCAGGGAAGGGGTGAAAAACTGTTTTTT. It specifies CASSPAQGRGEKLFF.

The chain recombines TRBV5-4 with TRBJ1-3; TRBD1 might be the D (5 bases). This CDR3 comprises 16 residues. Germline V gene sequence: CDR1 SGHNT, CDR2 YYREEE (reference sequence). The V and J ends lost 0 bases and 4 bases respectively, with 14 bases between them. The CDR3 nucleotides read TGTGCCAGCAGCTTGGAGGCGGGGCGAGTAGGAAACACCATATATTTT. Translation gives CASSLEAGRVGNTIYF. The full variable domain, rest sourced from reference TRBV5-4 and TRBJ1-3, is ETGVTQSPTHLIKTRGQQVTLRCSSQSGHNTVSWYQQALGQGPQFIFQYYREEENGRGNFPPRFSGLQFPNYSSELNVNALELDDSALYLCASSLEAGRVGNTIYFGEGSWLTVV.

The rearrangement uses TRBV4-3 and TRBJ2-3, with D uncertain. The V gene's germline CDR1 is LGHNA and CDR2 YSLEER. The V and J ends lost 0 bases and 5 bases respectively, with 12 bases between them. CDR3 size: 15 residues. The CDR3 DNA follows: TGCGCCAGCAGCCAAGAACGGGTTAAAGGAGATACGCAGTATTTT. As protein: CASSQERVKGDTQYF.